These 2 T cell receptor beta chains were sequenced from one sample in a study of CXCR3-negative and CXCR3-positive naive CD8 T cells. UMI-tagged TRB cDNA libraries were built via 5' RACE. TCRdb reworked the 5' RACE reads into one entry per CDR3 protein, no DNA. The repertoire table contains some 130,000 distinct CDR3 sequences. Sample: naive CXCR3- CD8+ T cells from blood. Subset: CD45RO-CCR7+CD27+CD95- naive CD8+ T cells lacking CXCR3 (TNR3-). The source is a human donor in good health. Some clones in this sample may be carry-over from other donors' samples.

V gene TRBV7-2 combines with J gene TRBJ1-3; TCRdb names TRBD1, which stays unverified in the absence of DNA. There are 15 residues in the CDR3. The germline V gene has CDR1 SGHTA and CDR2 FQGNSA. This CDR3 is CASSPEGYRGNTIYF.

V is TRBV6-1 and J is TRBJ2-7. This CDR3 is built from 15 residues. Germline assignment: CDR1 MNHNS and CDR2 SASEGT. The CDR3 protein is CASSELTGGSYEQYF.